The 19 T cell receptor beta chains listed next were all sequenced from one sample in a study of response to subunit inactivated influenza vaccine. TCRdb reprocessed the RT-PCR reads with MiXCR, giving one entry per CDR3 protein. The sample includes about half a million distinct CDR3 sequences, about 7.6% of them seen just once. The source material was PBMCs from blood, sampled approximately 25 months after vaccination. These receptors were collected from a man aged 50-75 years who received an inactivated influenza vaccine.

This clonotype was observed many times. V usage is TRBV5-1 and J usage is TRBJ2-2; possible D gene TRBD1, 6 bases. Looked up from germline, CDR1 is SGHRS and CDR2 is YFSETQ. Between the trimmed V and J ends, which lost 0 bases and 15 bases, there was a span of 15 bases. The CDR3 consists of 13 residues. The CDR3 protein is CASSLDGQLEVFF. CDR3 in DNA: TGCGCCAGCAGCTTGGACGGACAGCTTGAAGTGTTTTTT.

The chain employs TRBV6-5 and TRBJ2-6; the D is unclear. CDR3 length: 15 amino acids. Germline V gene lookup returns CDR1 MNHEY and CDR2 SVGAGI. V shed 4 bases and J shed 4 bases, with 11 bases lying between them. As DNA, the CDR3 is TGTGCCAGCAGTTTCTCGGCGTACGGGGCCAACGTCCTGACTTTC. Encoded protein: CASSFSAYGANVLTF.

The chain combines TRBV28 with TRBJ1-1; D call uncertain. The germline V gene has CDR1 MDHEN and CDR2 SYDVKM. The ends were cut back, 2 bases at V and 6 bases at J, with 10 bases in the middle. The CDR3 is 13 residues long. The CDR3 DNA sequence: TGTGCCAGCAGTTTAGCTATTGACGCTGAAGCTTTCTTT. It codes for CASSLAIDAEAFF.

The chain joins TRBV5-6 to TRBJ2-1; TRBD2 matches at 10 bases. CDR3 length: 12 amino acids. V gave up 2 bases and J gave up 14 bases; unmatched junction bases: 4. Germline assignment: CDR1 SGHDT and CDR2 YYEEEE. The CDR3 loop reads CASSLPGTSEFF. The CDR3 nucleotides are TGTGCCAGCAGCTTACCCGGGACTAGCGAGTTCTTC.

This clonotype was seen many times. The rearrangement uses TRBV24-1 and TRBJ2-1; 9 nucleotides match TRBD2. Trimming cost V 10 bases and J 5 bases; bases outside gene matches: 5. CDR3 size: 13 residues. The germline V gene encodes CDR1 KGHDR and CDR2 SFDVKD. Here the CDR3 reads CATSLAGNNEQFF. The CDR3 coding sequence is TGTGCCACGTCTCTAGCGGGAAACAATGAGCAGTTCTTC.

This clonotype occurred a few times. The rearrangement uses TRBV11-2 and TRBJ1-2; D possibly corresponds to TRBD1 (5 bases). V lost 6 bases to trimming and J lost 6 bases, with 20 bases between them. Germline CDR1 SGHAT, CDR2 FQNNGV. The CDR3 is 15 residues long. The CDR3 coding sequence is TGTGCCAGCAGTTCCCTCTACAGGTCGATCGATGGCTACACCTTC. It yields the protein CASSSLYRSIDGYTF.

This clonotype has just a few counts. The V gene is TRBV5-1, the J gene TRBJ2-7; maybe TRBD2 (6 bases). The germline V gene encodes CDR1 SGHRS and CDR2 YFSETQ. V was shortened by 0 bases and J by 6 bases, with 13 bases between the two germline ends. The CDR3 consists of 14 residues. Here the CDR3 DNA reads TGCGCCAGCAGCTTGGGGGCGGGACCGGGCGAGCAGTACTTC. Protein sequence: CASSLGAGPGEQYF.

Concerning this clonotype itself: A read error is possible here, since a much larger clone lies one base away. This chain connects TRBV28 to TRBJ1-5; D is undetermined. Germline CDR1 reads MDHEN; CDR2 reads SYDVKM. The CDR3 loop spans 12 amino acids. Trimming left V 3 bases short and J 9 bases short, with 9 bases between. The CDR3 reads CASSFHLGPQHF. For the CDR3, the DNA is TGTGCCAGCAGTTTCCACCTGGGGCCCCAGCATTTT.

Remarks on this clonotype: A read error may be the cause here, since a much bigger clone is one base away. The chain couples TRBV3-1 to TRBJ1-2; possible D gene TRBD1, 6 bases. The CDR3 extends over 15 amino acids. Germline V gives CDR1 LGHDT, CDR2 YNNKEL (reference sequence). CDR3 sequence reads: CASRQGLQGPYGYTF. CDR3 bases: TGTGCCAGCCGCCAAGGTTTACAGGGACCCTATGGCTACACCTTC.

This clonotype was counted between two and nine times. The chain's CDR3 is CASSWGDRGEQYF. In DNA, the CDR3 is TGTGCCAGCAGCTGGGGGGACCGTGGCGAGCAGTACTTC. V and J are TRBV11-1 and TRBJ2-7; D is perhaps TRBD2 (6 bases). The germline V gene encodes CDR1 SGHAT and CDR2 FQDESV (reference sequence). V dropped 4 bases and J dropped 6 bases, with 13 bases sitting between them. CDR3 size: 13 residues.

The chain uses TRBV24-1 and TRBJ2-2, with 11 bases that match TRBD1. The CDR3 is 14 amino acids. The V and J ends lost 11 bases and 6 bases, in that order; junction bases with no gene match: 7. From germline, CDR1 is KGHDR and CDR2 SFDVKD. CDR3 in amino acids: CAIGTGGIAGELFF. The CDR3 DNA sequence: TGTGCCATTGGGACAGGGGGTATCGCCGGGGAGCTGTTTTTT.

This clonotype was picked up a small number of times. The gene calls are TRBV10-3 and TRBJ2-1; 9 bases align to TRBD1. Germline lookup yields CDR1 ENHRY and CDR2 SYGVKD. CDR3 length equals 16 residues. Trimming removed 0 bases from V and 6 bases from J; junction bases left unmatched: 6. This chain's CDR3 is CAISESTGGHFNEQFF. For the CDR3, the DNA is TGTGCCATCAGTGAGTCAACAGGGGGCCACTTCAATGAGCAGTTCTTC.

The sample holds many counts of this clonotype. This chain joins TRBV5-5 and TRBJ2-3, with D possibly TRBD1 on 6 matching bases. CDR3 size: 14 residues. Germline CDR1 reads SGHKS; CDR2 reads YYEKEE (reference sequence). The germline V and J ends were trimmed by 3 bases and 7 bases, with 15 bases remaining between them. The CDR3 sequence: CASSSQIQGYTQYF. The CDR3, as DNA: TGTGCCAGCAGCTCTCAAATACAGGGTTATACGCAGTATTTT. Together with reference TRBV5-5 and TRBJ2-3, the CDR3 gives the full variable domain: DAGVTQSPTHLIKTRGQQVTLRCSPISGHKSVSWYQQVLGQGPQFIFQYYEKEERGRGNFPDRFSARQFPNYSSELNVNALLLGDSALYLCASSSQIQGYTQYFGPGTRLTVL.

In its sample, this clonotype was seen many times. The genes are TRBV12-3 or TRBV12-4 and TRBJ1-6; D is unclear. This CDR3 has 14 residues. Trimming took 5 bases from V and 9 from J, leaving 14 bases between them. The CDR3 spells CASSNSEVGSPLHF. The DNA of the CDR3 is TGTGCCAGCAGTAACTCAGAAGTAGGTTCACCCCTCCACTTT.

Turning to this clonotype: With a much larger clone just one base away, this may be a read error. This chain connects TRBV7-2 to TRBJ2-7; D is unclear. The CDR3 loop spans 14 amino acids. Germline V gene sequence: CDR1 SGHTA, CDR2 FQGNSA. CDR3 protein: CASRRRVSSYEQDF. The CDR3 DNA reads TGTGCCAGCCGCCGACGTGTAAGCTCCTACGAGCAGGACTTC.

This clonotype occurred a few times. The chain recombines TRBV6-1 with TRBJ1-6, with unresolved D. CDR3 length equals 15 residues. V lost 5 bases to trimming and J lost 2 bases, with 10 bases between them. The germline V gene has CDR1 MNHNS and CDR2 SASEGT. This CDR3 is CASSPRRPYNSPLHF. For the CDR3, the DNA is TGTGCCAGCAGTCCCCGCCGGCCCTATAATTCACCCCTCCACTTT.

This clonotype was detected many times. The gene calls are TRBV5-1 and TRBJ1-6; a weak D match, TRBD1 (6 bases). Germline values: CDR1 SGHRS, CDR2 YFSETQ. Trimming removed 7 bases from V and 14 bases from J, with 22 bases in between. CDR3 length: 14 residues. The CDR3 nucleotides read TGCGCCAGCGGAACCGGGACGGGCTCAGGGGCCCTCCACTTT. Translated, it gives CASGTGTGSGALHF.

The V call is TRBV20-1, the J call TRBJ2-1, with 11 bases identical to TRBD2. Germline values: CDR1 DFQATT, CDR2 SNEGSKA (reference sequence). This CDR3 spans 15 amino acids. V shed 3 bases, J shed 6 bases, and the junction held 7 bases outside the gene matches. The CDR3, as DNA: TGCAGTGCTAGTGTTAGCGGGAGGGCTGGCAATGAGCAGTTCTTC. Residues: CSASVSGRAGNEQFF.

This clonotype has a handful of counts. The genes are TRBV25-1 and TRBJ2-2; 11 positions match TRBD2. Germline values: CDR1 MGHDK, CDR2 SYGVNS. The CDR3 covers 20 residues. V shed 4 bases, J shed 0 bases, and the junction held 13 bases outside the gene matches. The CDR3 here is CASSASQGLAVPANTGELFF. CDR3 nucleotide sequence: TGTGCCAGCAGTGCTTCCCAGGGACTAGCGGTGCCCGCGAACACCGGGGAGCTGTTTTTT.